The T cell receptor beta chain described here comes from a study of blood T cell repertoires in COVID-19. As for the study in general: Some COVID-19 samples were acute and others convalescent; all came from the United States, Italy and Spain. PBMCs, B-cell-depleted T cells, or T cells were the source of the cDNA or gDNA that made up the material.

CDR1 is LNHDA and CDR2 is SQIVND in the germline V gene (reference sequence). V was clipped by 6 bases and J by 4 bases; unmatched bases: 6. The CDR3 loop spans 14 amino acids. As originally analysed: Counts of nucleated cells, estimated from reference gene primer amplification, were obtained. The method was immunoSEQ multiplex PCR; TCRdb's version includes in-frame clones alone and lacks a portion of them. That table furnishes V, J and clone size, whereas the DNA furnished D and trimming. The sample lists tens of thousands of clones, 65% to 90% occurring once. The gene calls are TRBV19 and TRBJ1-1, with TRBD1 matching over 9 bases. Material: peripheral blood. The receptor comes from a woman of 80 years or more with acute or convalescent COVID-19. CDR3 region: CASSRTGAATEAFF. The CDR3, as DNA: TGTGCCAGTAGCCGGACAGGGGCGGCCACTGAAGCTTTCTTT.